This T cell receptor (beta chain) is from a study of T cells expressing NK-cell markers. Overall study context: According to the study, TCR beta repertoires originated from sorted CD3+CD56+NKG2C+, CD3+CD56+NKG2C- and CD3+CD56-NKG2C+ T cells.

With the 5' RACE reads reprocessed, TCRdb shows one record per CDR3 protein and no DNA. The specimen's table records about 460,000 distinct CDR3 sequences. As concerns this clonotype: As yet, its antigen is unknown.

The CDR3 length is 15 residues. General observations from the study: In roughly six donors, dominant CD3+CD56+NKG2C+ clonotypes ranked among the top 10 CD8+ clonotypes. These clonotypes, the leaders elsewhere, also led the CD3+CD56-NKG2C+ fraction in a handful of donors.

The chain uses TRBV12-3 or TRBV12-4 and TRBJ2-3. The receptor comes from a woman in her forties or fifties in good health. Sequences were obtained from blood T cells: a sorted CD56 or NKG2C T cell subset, CD4+ or CD8+ T cells, or bulk PBMC T cells (not recorded which). The CDR3 reads CASSLFRSGTDTQYF.